This T cell receptor (beta chain) was sequenced in a study of T cell responses to AZD1222 COVID-19 vaccine. Whole-study results and caveats: White British donors predominated, females outnumbered males, and clonal diversity was possibly underestimated.

Comment on this clone: Antigen unknown.

Assay used: immunoSEQ multiplex PCR; TCRdb lists only in-frame clones, some missing. The sample shows approximately 150,000 clones, about 90% of them seen only once. Germline CDR1 reads WNHNN; CDR2 reads SYGVQD (reference sequence). V lost 6 bases and J lost 0, with 9 bases in between. CDR3 length equals 14 residues. V gene TRBV10-1 combines with J gene TRBJ1-3; D not certain. Material: peripheral blood, obtained 28 days after the second AZD1222 dose. This clonotype originated in an adult who received the AZD1222 COVID-19 vaccine. CDR3 residues: CASSPGDSGNTIYF. The CDR3 coding sequence is TGCGCCAGCAGCCCCGGTGACTCTGGAAACACCATATATTTT.